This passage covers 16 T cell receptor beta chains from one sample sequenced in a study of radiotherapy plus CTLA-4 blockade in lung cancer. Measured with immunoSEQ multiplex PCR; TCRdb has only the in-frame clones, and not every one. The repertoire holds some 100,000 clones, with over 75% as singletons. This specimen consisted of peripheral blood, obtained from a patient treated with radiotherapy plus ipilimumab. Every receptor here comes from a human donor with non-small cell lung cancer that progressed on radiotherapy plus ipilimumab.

CDR3 region: CASSEFSYNEQFF. CDR3 nucleotide sequence: TGTGCCAGCAGTGAATTCTCCTACAATGAGCAGTTCTTC. The chain is built from TRBV25-1 and TRBJ2-1; no definite D call. Germline CDR1 MGHDK, CDR2 SYGVNS. The CDR3 spans 13 residues. V was shortened by 1 base and J by 0 bases, with 1 base between the two germline ends.

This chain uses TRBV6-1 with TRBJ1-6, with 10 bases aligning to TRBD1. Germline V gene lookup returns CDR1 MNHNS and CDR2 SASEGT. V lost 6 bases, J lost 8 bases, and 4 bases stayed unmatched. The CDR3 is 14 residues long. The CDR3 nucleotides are TGTGCCAGCAGACGACAGGGGGCAGATTCACCCCTCCACTTT. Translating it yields CASRRQGADSPLHF.

The CDR3 DNA reads as TGTGCCATCAGTGAAAGGGGGGCCAGGGATGAGCAGTTCTTC. This codes for CAISERGARDEQFF. V gene TRBV10-3 combines with J gene TRBJ2-1; TRBD1 or TRBD2 may be the D gene (6 bases each). The CDR3 is 14 residues long. V was cut by 3 bases and J by 8 bases, with 14 bases left in between. The V gene's germline CDR1 is ENHRY and CDR2 SYGVKD.

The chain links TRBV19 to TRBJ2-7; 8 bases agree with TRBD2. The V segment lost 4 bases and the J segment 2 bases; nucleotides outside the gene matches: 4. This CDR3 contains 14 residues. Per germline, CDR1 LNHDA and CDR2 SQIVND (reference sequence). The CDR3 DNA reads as TGTGCCAGTAGTAACCCGGGGGGGACCTACGAGCAGTACTTC. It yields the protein CASSNPGGTYEQYF.

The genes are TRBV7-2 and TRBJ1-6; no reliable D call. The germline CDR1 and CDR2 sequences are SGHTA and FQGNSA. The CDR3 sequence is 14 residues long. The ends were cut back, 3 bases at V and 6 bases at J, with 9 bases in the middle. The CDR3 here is CASSFGQVNSPLHF. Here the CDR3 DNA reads TGTGCCAGCAGCTTTGGGCAGGTTAATTCACCCCTCCACTTT.

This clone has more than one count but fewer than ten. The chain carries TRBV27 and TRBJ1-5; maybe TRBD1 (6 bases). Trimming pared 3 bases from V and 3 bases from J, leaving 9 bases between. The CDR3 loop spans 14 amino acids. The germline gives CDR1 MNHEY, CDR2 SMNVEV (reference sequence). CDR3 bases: TGTGCCAGCAGTTTTGGGGGCTACAATCAGCCCCAGCATTTT. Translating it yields CASSFGGYNQPQHF.

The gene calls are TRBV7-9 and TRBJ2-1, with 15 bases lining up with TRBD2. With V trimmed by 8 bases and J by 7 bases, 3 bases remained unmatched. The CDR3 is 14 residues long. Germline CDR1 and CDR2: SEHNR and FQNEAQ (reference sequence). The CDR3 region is CASGLAGGSNEQFF. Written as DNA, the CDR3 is TGTGCCAGCGGACTAGCGGGAGGGTCTAATGAGCAGTTCTTC. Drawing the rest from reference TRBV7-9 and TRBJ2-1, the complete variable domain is DTGVSQNPRHKITKRGQNVTFRCDPISEHNRLYWYRQTLGQGPEFLTYFQNEAQLEKSRLLSDRFSAERPKGSFSTLEIQRTEQGDSAMYLCASGLAGGSNEQFFGPGTRLTVL.

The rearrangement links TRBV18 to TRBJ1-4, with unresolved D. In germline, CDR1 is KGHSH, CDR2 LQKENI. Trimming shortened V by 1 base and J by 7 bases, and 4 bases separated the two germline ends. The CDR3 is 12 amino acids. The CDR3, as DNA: TGTGCCAGCTCACCACGGGGTGAAAAACTGTTTTTT. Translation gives CASSPRGEKLFF.

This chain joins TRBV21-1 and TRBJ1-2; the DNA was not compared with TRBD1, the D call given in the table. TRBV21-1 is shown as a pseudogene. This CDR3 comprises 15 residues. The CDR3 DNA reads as TGTGCCAGCAGCAATACAGACAGGGGGCCATATGGCTACACCTTC. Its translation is CASSNTDRGPYGYTF.

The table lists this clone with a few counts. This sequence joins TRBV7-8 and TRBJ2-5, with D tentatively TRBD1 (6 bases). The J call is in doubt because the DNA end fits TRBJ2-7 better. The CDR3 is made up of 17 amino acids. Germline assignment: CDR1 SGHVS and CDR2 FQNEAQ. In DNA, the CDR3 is TGTGCCAGCAGCATCCCTCGGCAGGGGCGAAAAACCTACGAGCAGTACTTC. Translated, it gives CASSIPRQGRKTYEQYF.

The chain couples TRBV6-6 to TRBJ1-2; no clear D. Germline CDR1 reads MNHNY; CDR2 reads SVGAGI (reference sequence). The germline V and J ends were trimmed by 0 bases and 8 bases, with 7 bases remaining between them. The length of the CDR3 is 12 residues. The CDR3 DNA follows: TGTGCCAGCAGTTACTCTTCCGCCGGCTACACCTTC. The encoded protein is CASSYSSAGYTF.

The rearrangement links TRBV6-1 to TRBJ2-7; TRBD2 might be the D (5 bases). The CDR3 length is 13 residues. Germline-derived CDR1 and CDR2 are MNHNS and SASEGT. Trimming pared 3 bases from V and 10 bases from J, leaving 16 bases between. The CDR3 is CASSETRAASQYF. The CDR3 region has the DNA TGTGCCAGCAGTGAGACGCGGGCCGCCTCCCAGTACTTC.

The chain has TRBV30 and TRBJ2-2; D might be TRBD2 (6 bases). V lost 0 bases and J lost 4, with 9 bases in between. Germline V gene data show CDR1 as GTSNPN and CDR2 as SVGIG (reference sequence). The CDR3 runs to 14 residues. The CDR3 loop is CAWSVLSGTGELFF. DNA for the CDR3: TGTGCCTGGAGTGTACTTAGCGGCACCGGGGAGCTGTTTTTT.

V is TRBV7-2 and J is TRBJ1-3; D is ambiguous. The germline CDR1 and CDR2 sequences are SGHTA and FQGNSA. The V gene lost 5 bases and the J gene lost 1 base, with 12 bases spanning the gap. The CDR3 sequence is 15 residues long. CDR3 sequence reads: CASSPGLGSGNTIYF. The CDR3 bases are TGTGCCAGCAGCCCGGGCTTGGGATCTGGAAACACCATATATTTT.

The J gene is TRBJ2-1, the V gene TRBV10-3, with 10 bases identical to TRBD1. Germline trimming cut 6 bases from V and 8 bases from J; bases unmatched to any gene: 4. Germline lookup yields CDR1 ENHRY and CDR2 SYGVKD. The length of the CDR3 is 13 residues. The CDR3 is CAISGTGVYEQFF. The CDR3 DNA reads TGTGCCATCAGCGGGACAGGGGTATATGAGCAGTTCTTC.

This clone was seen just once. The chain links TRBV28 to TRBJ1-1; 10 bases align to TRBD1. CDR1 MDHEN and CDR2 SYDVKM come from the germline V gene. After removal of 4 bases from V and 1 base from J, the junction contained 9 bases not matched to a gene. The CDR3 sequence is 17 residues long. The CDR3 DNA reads TGTGCCAGCAGTTCCCCCCGGGGGACAGGGGAGAACACTGAAGCTTTCTTT. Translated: CASSSPRGTGENTEAFF.